A single sample is the source of the 18 T cell receptor beta chains below, sequenced in a study of blood T cell repertoires in COVID-19. Assay used: immunoSEQ multiplex PCR; TCRdb lists only in-frame clones, some missing. The table includes about 37,000 clones, 91% detected once. The material sequenced was peripheral blood. The origin of the receptors is a woman in her 30s in a cohort sampled during active COVID-19.

CDR3 amino acids: CSGTVNTEAFF. The CDR3 coding sequence is TGCAGTGGAACGGTGAACACTGAAGCTTTCTTT. The V gene is TRBV20-1, the J gene TRBJ1-1; no definite D call. Trimming removed 7 bases at V and 0 bases at J, with 6 bases between. The CDR3 is 11 amino acids. Germline V gives CDR1 DFQATT, CDR2 SNEGSKA (reference sequence).

A single count supports this clone. J is TRBJ2-5 and V is TRBV19; TRBD1 matches 7 bases. The germline V gene has CDR1 LNHDA and CDR2 SQIVND (reference sequence). With V trimmed by 3 bases and J by 4 bases, 5 bases remained unmatched. This CDR3 spans 14 amino acids. The CDR3 spells CASSITGDLETQYF. The CDR3 coding sequence is TGTGCCAGTAGTATTACAGGGGACCTAGAGACCCAGTACTTC.

The gene calls are TRBV9 and TRBJ1-6; no definite D call. The CDR3 runs to 14 residues. Between the trimmed V and J ends, which lost 0 bases and 5 bases, there was a span of 6 bases. The germline V gene encodes CDR1 SGDLS and CDR2 YYNGEE. The CDR3 DNA reads TGTGCCAGCAGCGTAGTAGCCAATAATTCACCCCTCCACTTT. The encoded protein is CASSVVANNSPLHF.

V usage is TRBV19 and J usage is TRBJ2-6, with D perhaps matching TRBD2 (5 bases). Germline lookup yields CDR1 LNHDA and CDR2 SQIVND (reference sequence). V shed 5 bases and J shed 0 bases, with 14 bases lying between them. The length of the CDR3 is 17 residues. The CDR3 region is CASSRGRRSSGANVLTF. The CDR3, as DNA: TGTGCCAGTAGTCGGGGAAGGAGGAGCTCTGGGGCCAACGTCCTGACTTTC.

The rearrangement uses TRBV24-1 and TRBJ2-1; TRBD2 matches 16 bases. CDR1 is KGHDR, CDR2 SFDVKD, per germline. V shed 10 bases, J shed 7 bases, and the junction held 3 bases outside the gene matches. This CDR3 spans 14 amino acids. CDR3 DNA sequence: TGTGCCACGGGGACTAGCGGGAGGGCAAATGAGCAGTTCTTC. It codes for CATGTSGRANEQFF.

This chain joins TRBV11-2 and TRBJ2-3; D gene ambiguous. CDR3 length equals 13 residues. V gave up 0 bases and J gave up 4 bases, with 5 bases separating them. Per the germline V gene, CDR1 is SGHAT and CDR2 is FQNNGV. The CDR3 sequence: CASSLERSDTQYF. As DNA, the CDR3 is TGTGCCAGCAGCTTAGAGAGGTCAGATACGCAGTATTTT.

This clone has a single count. This sequence joins TRBV18 and TRBJ2-1, with 13 bases fitting TRBD2. This CDR3 contains 17 residues. After removal of 0 bases from V and 2 bases from J, the junction contained 1 base not matched to a gene. From germline, CDR1 is KGHSH and CDR2 LQKENI. The DNA of the CDR3 is TGTGCCAGCTCACCACCCACTAGCGGGAGGGCCTACAATGAGCAGTTCTTC. Amino acids: CASSPPTSGRAYNEQFF.

The chain employs TRBV2 and TRBJ2-7, with D perhaps matching TRBD1 (6 bases). This CDR3 region has 16 residues. V was clipped by 6 bases and J by 0 bases, with 18 bases between them. Germline V gives CDR1 SNHLY, CDR2 FYNNEI. The CDR3 sequence is CASRADFGGVSYEQYF. CDR3 DNA: TGTGCCAGCAGAGCTGACTTTGGGGGCGTCTCCTACGAGCAGTACTTC.

The chain is built from TRBV30 and TRBJ2-7, with D possibly TRBD2 on 5 matching bases. The germline V and J ends were trimmed by 4 bases and 3 bases, with 10 bases remaining between them. This CDR3 region has 12 residues. Germline V gene sequence: CDR1 GTSNPN, CDR2 SVGIG (reference sequence). CDR3 DNA sequence: TGTGCCTGGACTAATGGACTCTACGAGCAGTACTTC. Residues: CAWTNGLYEQYF. The entire variable domain, with the rest obtained from reference TRBV30 and TRBJ2-7, is as follows: SQTIHQWPATLVQPVGSPLSLECTVEGTSNPNLYWYRQAAGRGLQLLFYSVGIGQISSEVPQNLSASRPQDRQFILSSKKLLLSDSGFYLCAWTNGLYEQYFGPGTRLTVT.

The CDR3 bases are TGCGCCAGCAGCCCGGAGGGACTAGCGGGCCATGAGCAGTTCTTC. Its translation is CASSPEGLAGHEQFF. This chain uses TRBV5-1 with TRBJ2-1; 12 nucleotides agree with TRBD2. Germline V gives CDR1 SGHRS, CDR2 YFSETQ. CDR3 length: 15 amino acids. After removal of 4 bases from V and 8 bases from J, the junction contained 7 bases not matched to a gene.

The chain uses TRBV28 and TRBJ1-6; weak D call: TRBD1 (6 bases). Trimming left V 7 bases short and J 15 bases short, with 19 bases between. The germline V gene has CDR1 MDHEN and CDR2 SYDVKM. This CDR3 spans 13 amino acids. The CDR3 is CASTGTSHRDLHF. The DNA of the CDR3 is TGTGCCAGCACCGGGACATCCCATAGGGACCTCCACTTT.

The rearrangement links TRBV24-1 to TRBJ2-5; a possible D gene is TRBD1 (7 bases). Germline V gives CDR1 KGHDR, CDR2 SFDVKD. The CDR3 is 17 residues long. V gave up 6 bases and J gave up 3 bases, with 22 bases separating them. The chain's CDR3 is CATSKGYATGRKETQYF. The CDR3, as DNA: TGTGCCACCAGTAAGGGTTATGCGACAGGGAGGAAAGAGACCCAGTACTTC.

The genes are TRBV18 and TRBJ1-1, with D possibly TRBD1 on 6 matching bases. V was clipped by 3 bases and J by 4 bases, with 15 bases between them. The length of the CDR3 is 15 residues. Germline V gene lookup returns CDR1 KGHSH and CDR2 LQKENI. This chain's CDR3 is CASSPSKDSPTEAFF. CDR3 DNA sequence: TGTGCCAGCTCACCCTCGAAGGACAGTCCCACTGAAGCTTTCTTT.

The V gene is TRBV12-2, the J gene TRBJ2-3; TRBD2, as called in the table, went unchecked against the DNA. TRBV12-2 is deemed a pseudogene. This CDR3 contains 16 residues. Written as DNA, the CDR3 is TGTGCAAGTCGCTTAGGTCTCGGGAGTGTCCCAGATACGCAGTATTTT. Amino acids: CASRLGLGSVPDTQYF.

The chain employs TRBV6-2 or TRBV6-3 and TRBJ1-3, with 7 bases aligning to TRBD1. Trimming removed 6 bases from V and 3 bases from J; junction bases left unmatched: 8. The CDR3 contains 15 residues. Germline values: CDR1 MNHEY, CDR2 SVGEGT. The CDR3 is CASSSHRGFGNTIYF. DNA of the CDR3: TGTGCCAGCAGCTCTCACAGGGGATTTGGAAACACCATATATTTT.

This clone was detected once. V is TRBV27 and J is TRBJ2-7, with TRBD2 matching over 8 bases. The CDR3 runs 15 residues. The germline V gene encodes CDR1 MNHEY and CDR2 SMNVEV (reference sequence). J was trimmed by 0 bases and V by 3 bases; bases with no gene match: 4. The CDR3 loop reads CASSFGSGVSYEQYF. The DNA of the CDR3 is TGTGCCAGCAGTTTTGGTAGCGGGGTCTCCTACGAGCAGTACTTC.

The V and J genes are TRBV11-2 and TRBJ2-7; D remains ambiguous. The CDR3 runs to 13 residues. The ends were cut back, 7 bases at V and 0 bases at J, with 10 bases in the middle. Per the germline V gene, CDR1 is SGHAT and CDR2 is FQNNGV. The CDR3 spells CASTRGPSYEQYF. The CDR3 DNA follows: TGTGCCAGCACCAGAGGTCCCTCCTACGAGCAGTACTTC.

The rearrangement uses TRBV24-1 and TRBJ2-7, with 8 bases identical to TRBD1. There are 14 residues in the CDR3. The ends lost 6 bases at V and 5 bases at J; junction bases unmatched: 8. The germline gives CDR1 KGHDR, CDR2 SFDVKD. Here the CDR3 reads CATSHLGQGHEQYF. Here the CDR3 DNA reads TGTGCCACCAGTCACCTAGGACAGGGACACGAGCAGTACTTC.